The clone carrying this T cell receptor (beta chain) was counted only a few times. Its antigen is unknown. The sample belongs to a study of T cell repertoires in cytomegalovirus infection. TCRdb itself ran the reads through MiXCR, one entry per CDR3 protein. Of about 570,000 distinct CDR3 sequences detected, about 40% appear once; the ten largest clones hold about 48%. The CDR3 has 17 amino acids. Trimming pared 2 bases from V and 0 bases from J, leaving 16 bases between. Per the germline V gene, CDR1 is MGHRA and CDR2 is YSYEKL. The receptor's source is a human donor in good health (CMV status not recorded). Some clones in this sample may be carry-over from other donors' samples. The chain carries TRBV4-1 and TRBJ1-1; possibly TRBD1 for D (5 bases). Sequenced here: cultured PBMCs, sampled from culture after CMV antigen stimulation. This chain's CDR3 is CASSQIQGNYMNTEAFF. The CDR3 DNA follows: TGCGCCAGCAGCCAAATCCAGGGCAATTACATGAACACTGAAGCTTTCTTT.